Each of the 22 T cell receptor beta chains below was sequenced from the same sample in a study of cytomegalovirus exposure and HLA in healthy donors. Primers included in the PCR were 60 Vbeta and 13 Jbeta primers. Using immunoSEQ multiplex PCR, the repertoire was profiled, and TCRdb retains in-frame clones only, with some absent. In the table there are approximately 100,000 clones, under 75% of which are singletons. Sequenced material: PBMCs. The receptors originated from a female donor in good health and CMV-seronegative.

The chain has TRBV28 and TRBJ2-4; TRBD2 aligns across 7 bases. Per germline, CDR1 MDHEN and CDR2 SYDVKM. The V gene end was trimmed by 5 bases and the J gene end by 0 bases; junction bases not matched to a gene: 16. The CDR3 contains 19 residues. The chain's CDR3 is CASSALQFSGTLAKNIQYF. The CDR3 nucleotides read TGTGCCAGCAGTGCCCTCCAGTTCAGCGGGACGCTAGCCAAAAACATTCAGTACTTC.

This rearrangement joins TRBV6-4 to TRBJ2-2; D perhaps matches TRBD2 (5 bases). Trimming stripped 0 bases from V and 6 bases from J, with 8 bases between. Germline values: CDR1 MRHNA, CDR2 SNTAGT. The CDR3 is made up of 14 amino acids. As DNA, the CDR3 is TGTGCCAGCAGTGACTCAACCGGGGCCGGGGAGCTGTTTTTT. Translated, it gives CASSDSTGAGELFF.

This rearrangement joins TRBV7-9 to TRBJ2-2; D is possibly TRBD2 (5 bases). The germline V gene has CDR1 SEHNR and CDR2 FQNEAQ (reference sequence). Trimming cost V 0 bases and J 4 bases, with 9 bases left between them. The CDR3 is 15 amino acids. CDR3 in amino acids: CASSLAEVGTGELFF. The CDR3 bases are TGTGCCAGCAGCTTAGCGGAGGTGGGCACCGGGGAGCTGTTTTTT.

Comments on this clone: At the DNA level, this CDR3 is encoded by other sequences in the same sample as well. The rearrangement joins TRBV9 to TRBJ1-2; 8 nucleotides line up with TRBD1. There are 14 residues in the CDR3. The germline V gene encodes CDR1 SGDLS and CDR2 YYNGEE. J was trimmed by 3 bases and V by 4 bases; bases with no gene match: 5. DNA of the CDR3: TGTGCCAGCAGCCCAGGACAGGGCGACTATGGCTACACCTTC. This sequence encodes CASSPGQGDYGYTF.

The gene calls are TRBV29-1 and TRBJ2-7; D remains unclear. Germline V gene sequence: CDR1 SQVTM, CDR2 ANQGSEA. The CDR3 length is 14 residues. V was clipped by 4 bases and J by 4 bases, with 17 bases between them. The CDR3 sequence is CSVVVNSYFYEQYF. CDR3 in DNA: TGCAGCGTTGTCGTGAACAGCTACTTTTACGAGCAGTACTTC.

The CDR3 here is CASSIGTGGYEQYF. For the CDR3, the DNA is TGTGCCAGCAGTATAGGGACAGGGGGGTACGAGCAGTACTTC. The chain uses TRBV27 and TRBJ2-7, with TRBD1 matching over 11 bases. The CDR3 is made up of 14 amino acids. V shed 5 bases, J shed 4 bases, and the junction held 4 bases outside the gene matches. Germline assignment: CDR1 MNHEY and CDR2 SMNVEV (reference sequence).

The chain links TRBV29-1 to TRBJ1-1, with D possibly being TRBD1 (6 bases). With 6 bases removed from V and 8 bases from J, the gap between germline ends came to 13 bases. Germline V gives CDR1 SQVTM, CDR2 ANQGSEA. The CDR3 runs 11 residues. The CDR3 coding sequence is TGCAGCGTAAACAGGGAAAGAGAAGCTTTCTTT. It is translated as CSVNREREAFF.

CDR3 in amino acids: CASSSQGGSYNEQFF. The CDR3 DNA reads TGTGCCAGCAGCTCCCAGGGGGGCTCCTACAATGAGCAGTTCTTC. The rearrangement links TRBV7-6 to TRBJ2-1; maybe TRBD1 (7 bases). Trimming stripped 4 bases from V and 0 bases from J, with 10 bases between. The CDR3 runs 15 residues. The germline gives CDR1 SGHVS, CDR2 FNYEAQ. The full variable domain, completed using reference TRBV7-6 and TRBJ2-1, is GAGVSQSPRYKVTKRGQDVALRCDPISGHVSLYWYRQALGQGPEFLTYFNYEAQQDKSGLPNDRFSAERPEGSISTLTIQRTEQRDSAMYRCASSSQGGSYNEQFFGPGTRLTVL.

This chain links TRBV5-1 with TRBJ2-7; TRBD1 matches 8 bases. Unmatched junction bases numbered 11, after V lost 4 bases and J lost 2 bases. This CDR3 comprises 16 residues. Germline V gene sequence: CDR1 SGHRS, CDR2 YFSETQ. The CDR3 bases are TGCGCCAGCAGCAGAGAGGGACAGGCTGGAACCTACGAGCAGTACTTC. Translating it yields CASSREGQAGTYEQYF.

With regard to this clone: Relative to the germline gene, one junction end is altered; a read error may explain this. The gene calls are TRBV5-4 and TRBJ2-5; unclear D gene. The CDR3 is 11 amino acids. CDR1 is SGHNT, CDR2 YYREEE, per germline (reference sequence). CDR3 bases: TGTGCCAGCAGCTTCCAAGAGACTCAGTACTTC. Its protein is CASSFQETQYF. Complete variable domain (other parts from reference TRBV5-4 and TRBJ2-5): ETGVTQSPTHLIKTRGQQVTLRCSSQSGHNTVSWYQQALGQGPQFIFQYYREEENGRGNFPPRFSGLQFPNYSSELNVNALELDDSALYLCASSFQETQYFGPGTRLLVL.

The chain recombines TRBV9 with TRBJ2-2, with no clear D. The CDR3 covers 12 residues. V lost 4 bases to trimming and J lost 3 bases, with 4 bases between them. Germline CDR1 and CDR2: SGDLS and YYNGEE. Here the CDR3 DNA reads TGTGCCAGCAGCCCCTACACCGGGGAGCTGTTTTTT. Amino acid sequence: CASSPYTGELFF.

This clone was detected a few times. This chain connects TRBV19 to TRBJ1-1, with a weak D call TRBD1 (5 bases). Germline CDR1 and CDR2: LNHDA and SQIVND (reference sequence). V was trimmed by 3 bases and J by 6 bases, leaving 8 bases between them. The CDR3 totals 12 residues. This CDR3 reads CASSIGGAEAFF. The DNA of the CDR3 is TGTGCCAGTAGTATTGGGGGGGCTGAAGCTTTCTTT.

This chain links TRBV19 with TRBJ1-5; TRBD1 matches 8 bases. The V gene's germline CDR1 is LNHDA and CDR2 SQIVND (reference sequence). This CDR3 region has 15 residues. V shed 4 bases, J shed 2 bases, and the junction held 4 bases outside the gene matches. The CDR3 protein is CASSTTGAGNQPQHF. CDR3 DNA: TGTGCCAGTAGTACGACAGGGGCTGGCAATCAGCCCCAGCATTTT.

V is TRBV5-1 and J is TRBJ2-3; 9 bases are a match to TRBD2. Germline V gives CDR1 SGHRS, CDR2 YFSETQ. The V and J ends lost 0 bases and 9 bases, in that order; junction bases with no gene match: 8. The CDR3 runs 15 residues. The CDR3 nucleotides are TGCGCCAGCAGCTTGGGGGGACTAGCCGAAGGAACGCAGTATTTT. It translates to CASSLGGLAEGTQYF.

The rearrangement uses TRBV19 and TRBJ2-7, with TRBD1 identical over 7 bases. The germline V gene encodes CDR1 LNHDA and CDR2 SQIVND (reference sequence). Germline trimming cut 7 bases from V and 5 bases from J; bases unmatched to any gene: 8. The CDR3 covers 13 residues. The CDR3 is CASTPTGNHEQYF. The CDR3, as DNA: TGTGCCAGTACCCCGACAGGGAACCACGAGCAGTACTTC.

This rearrangement joins TRBV6-5 to TRBJ2-5, with D maybe TRBD1 (5 bases). The CDR3 has 13 residues. Germline V gene sequence: CDR1 MNHEY, CDR2 SVGAGI. V gave up 2 bases and J gave up 4 bases, with 8 bases separating them. Here the CDR3 reads CASSYSRVETQYF. The CDR3 DNA follows: TGTGCCAGCAGTTACAGCAGGGTAGAGACCCAGTACTTC.

The V gene is TRBV5-1, the J gene TRBJ2-5, with D possibly matching TRBD2 (6 bases). This CDR3 is 15 amino acids long. Trimming removed 4 bases from V and 3 bases from J, with 16 bases in between. Germline V CDR1 and CDR2: SGHRS, YFSETQ. For the CDR3, the DNA is TGCGCCAGCAGCCGCAATAGCGGAGCAAAAGAGACCCAGTACTTC. Its translation: CASSRNSGAKETQYF.

The chain employs TRBV12-5 and TRBJ2-5; 8 bases agree with TRBD2. The V gene end was trimmed by 2 bases and the J gene end by 1 base; junction bases not matched to a gene: 3. Germline V gene sequence: CDR1 LGHNT, CDR2 FRNRAP. The CDR3 runs 15 residues. The CDR3 is CASGLPRGGQETQYF. The CDR3 DNA is TGTGCTAGTGGTTTGCCCCGGGGGGGCCAAGAGACCCAGTACTTC.

The chain links TRBV2 to TRBJ2-5, with 7 bases identical to TRBD1. CDR1 and CDR2 (germline): SNHLY, FYNNEI. J gave up 5 bases and V 5 bases, and 14 bases lay outside the gene matches. The CDR3 sequence is 16 residues long. CDR3 residues: CASSKRRDPRGETQYF. CDR3 DNA: TGTGCCAGCAGTAAGCGTCGGGACCCCAGGGGGGAGACCCAGTACTTC. Drawing the rest from reference TRBV2 and TRBJ2-5, the complete variable domain is EPEVTQTPSHQVTQMGQEVILRCVPISNHLYFYWYRQILGQKVEFLVSFYNNEISEKSEIFDDQFSVERPDGSNFTLKIRSTKLEDSAMYFCASSKRRDPRGETQYFGPGTRLLVL.

This clone was detected a few times. This chain connects TRBV7-6 to TRBJ2-2, with 9 bases that match TRBD2. The CDR3 contains 15 residues. The junction had 2 bases not matched to a gene; V was cut back by 5 bases and J by 1 base. Germline V CDR1 and CDR2: SGHVS, FNYEAQ. The CDR3 DNA reads TGTGCCAGCAGCAGACTAGCGGAGAACACCGGGGAGCTGTTTTTT. The encoded protein is CASSRLAENTGELFF.

The chain has TRBV12-5 and TRBJ2-2; the match to TRBD1 covers 7 bases. Germline V gives CDR1 LGHNT, CDR2 FRNRAP. The CDR3 consists of 15 residues. Trimming cost V 6 bases and J 0 bases; bases outside gene matches: 4. The CDR3 loop reads CASGRGQSNTGELFF. The CDR3 DNA reads as TGTGCTAGTGGGAGGGGACAGTCGAACACCGGGGAGCTGTTTTTT.

This clone was found a few times. The chain uses TRBV25-1 and TRBJ2-7; tentative D call: TRBD1 (5 bases). V was pared by 3 bases and J by 6 bases, with 9 bases between. The CDR3 covers 12 residues. The V gene's germline CDR1 is MGHDK and CDR2 SYGVNS. The CDR3 is CASSDWTSEQYF. CDR3 DNA: TGTGCCAGCAGTGATTGGACAAGCGAGCAGTACTTC.